This T cell receptor (beta chain) was retrieved from a study of cytomegalovirus exposure and HLA in healthy donors (dated by TCRdb to 2015 to 2018). At the level of the whole study: According to an earlier analysis of 450 to 650 of the donors, about 179 million T cells yielded roughly 110 million unique TCR beta sequences and roughly 280 Gb of sequence data. An earlier analysis of about 600 of the donors used high-throughput TCR beta sequencing to judge whether each TCR beta V gene segment behaved as functional or pseudogenic. Rather than drawing on any new phenotypic data, the later analysis identified candidate immune exposures from TCR beta sequences and the way those sequences occurred across donors. The study profiled the T cell repertoires of 500 to 800 subjects by immunosequencing and related them to cytomegalovirus serostatus. Four to six DR-DQ haplotypes were handled as single units for association and clustering because linkage in the cohort was strong. A later genetic analysis used genome-wide SNP genotypes for about 55% of the 666 donors, treating that subset as a discovery cohort. Every discovery cohort repertoire had been produced on one sequencing platform. HLA typing covered class I and class II loci at four-digit resolution. The number of donors typed differed by locus, with 629-630 for A, B, C, DRB1 and DQB1, approximately 500 for DQA1, about 610 for DPA1, and approximately 470 for DPB1. Alongside the repertoire data, information on donor age, sex, ethnicity and CMV serostatus was compiled. The study aimed to test whether cataloging public T cell receptors could reveal signatures of past pathogen exposure. Among the roughly 370 genotyped donors, approximately 82% belonged to the genetic ancestry cluster associated with self-reported Caucasian donors. The study combined high-throughput TCR immunosequencing, statistical association of individual TCRs with disease status, and machine learning to predict cytomegalovirus infection status. An early release that covered 500 to 800 HLA-typed donors contained approximately 300 gigabases of sequencing data and approximately 85 million unique TCR sequences. Across about 370 genotyped donors of the cohort, an average of approximately 200,000 unique TCR beta nucleotide sequences per donor were sequenced, and approximately 17% of those sequences were non-productive. To study patterns of TCR occurrence, a later analysis re-analyzed previously published TCR beta repertoires from 600 to 750 donors and added high-resolution HLA genotyping. Along with the roughly 610-subject first cohort, a separate validation cohort of 120 different subjects was used. The paper as a whole reports these results and caveats: Cytomegalovirus status was reported to be diagnosed by the classifier with high specificity and sensitivity in both the original and validation cohorts. In a later analysis, several top co-occurrence clusters were reported to appear linked to parvovirus B19, influenza, CMV and Epstein-Barr virus. A cluster of highly shared sequence variants was judged likely to be a technical artifact of the sequencing pipeline. A later analysis found that HLA-associated TCR beta chains were more clonally expanded and had lower generation probabilities than equally common non-associated chains. According to the authors, the approach could potentially be generalized to other disease states and immunological phenotypes. Broadly in line with IMGT annotations, most TCR beta V segments showed up in productive rearrangements about 87% or about 30% of the time in an earlier analysis of about 500 of the donors. In a later analysis, TCR association rates were found to vary across HLA loci, with the most associated TCRs seen for DRB1 alleles and the fewest for HLA-C alleles. The cohort was sequenced for TCR beta chains only, and without alpha or paired-chain data the features that could be detected were limited. When HLA alleles, especially DR and DQ, strongly co-occurred, TCR associations were difficult to assign to individual alleles. In a later analysis, most CMV-associated TCR beta chains were found to appear HLA-restricted, with HLA associations seemingly driven largely by CMV exposure. A few of the identified cytomegalovirus-associated TCR beta chains were confirmed in vitro to be specific for cytomegalovirus antigens. Fewer than 20 rarely observed V segments, including chromosome 9 orphons, were excluded from the earlier analysis of some 590 of the donors because counts were too low. Roughly uniform sequencing depth across donors was assumed in presence/absence analyses, although this assumption may not hold. In a later genetic analysis, a missense DCLRE1C variant was associated with V-gene and J-gene trimming of TCR beta chains, and the association was replicated in an independent cohort. The study gave a list of some 150 TCR beta chains associated with cytomegalovirus. The 87-base-pair reads could not distinguish some IMGT-functional V segments, including TRBV6-2 and TRBV6-3, so those segments were excluded. At a false discovery rate of 0.05, a later analysis linked fewer than 20,000 TCR beta sequences to specific HLA alleles. According to a later genetic analysis, donors in an Asian-associated ancestry cluster had fewer N-insertions in productive TCRs than the roughly 670-donor mean. Because some donors lacked HLA typing at each locus, the association tests relied only on the typed subset. A further reported finding was that TCR beta sequences accurately predicted the HLA-A and HLA-B alleles for most subjects in the first cohort. Immune exposure information for the cohort was limited to CMV serostatus. Across donors, most TCR sequences were observed very rarely, whereas some public TCRs were present in many individuals. Linkage disequilibrium might explain the correlated functional status among segregating V segments, but an unknown experimental factor could not be excluded.

V is pruned by 6 bases and J by 4 bases, leaving 7 bases of the junction without a gene match. CDR1 and CDR2, per the germline V gene (reference sequence), are MNHEY and SMNVEV. The cysteine opens and the phenylalanine closes a CDR3 of 14 amino acids. Only the CDR3 DNA stays, 42 bases, in frame from base 1. The cohort comprised some 730 healthy bone marrow donors. At the time of sampling, every cohort member was nominally healthy, though immune exposures that went unrecorded were likely present. The donor tested CMV seronegative, placing the donor among the 300 to 400 seronegative members of the cohort. Every donor gave a peripheral blood sample, and the peripheral blood mononuclear cells from that sample were used for TCR beta sequencing. Genomic DNA extraction from the blood cell samples was performed with the Qiagen DNeasy Blood Extraction Kit. As to this clone: The clone's antigen remains unknown. No much larger clonotype is one base removed from it; base qualities were not supplied.

The library was obtained by the immunoSEQ multiplex PCR assay. For the multiplex PCR, a mixture combining 60 forward primers for TCR Vbeta segments and 13 reverse primers for TCR Jbeta segments was used. Amplification of the CDR3 region of rearranged TCR beta genes was performed with a multiplex PCR assay on genomic DNA. On the Illumina HiSeq System, the amplified TCR beta libraries were sequenced as 87-base-pair reads. In the source study's methods: A later analysis counted about 82 million unique TCR beta chains across the 670 or so repertoires, and about 10 million of these chains were shared by at least two donors. Raw reads were error-corrected and collapsed into unique sequences by a nearest-neighbor algorithm in which closely related sequences were merged to remove PCR and sequencing errors. CDR3 sequences were aligned to IMGT reference sequences to assign V, D and J gene segments. For a sequence to be retained, at least a six-nucleotide match to both a V gene segment and a J gene segment was required. Rearrangements were classified as productive when the CDR3 lacked stop codons and remained in frame with V and J, and all other rearrangements were classified as non-productive. Following IMGT convention, CDR3 was defined as the stretch from the second conserved V-encoded cysteine up to the conserved J-encoded phenylalanine. The earlier analysis of some 600 of the donors excluded sequences that lacked an unambiguous match to a single V gene segment. An earlier analysis of a few hundred of the donors called V segments functional above 56.7% productive rearrangements and segregating when the between-donor standard deviation exceeded 5%. A statistical classification framework was developed to diagnose cytomegalovirus status using the catalog of TCR beta chain sequences. In a later analysis, V and J genes were assigned by comparing TCR nucleotide sequences against IMGT/GENE-DB human TR gene sequences. Using the TCRdist pipeline, a later analysis assigned CDR3 sequences along with most-parsimonious VDJ recombination scenarios. In a later analysis, each TCR beta chain was defined by its CDR3 amino acid sequence together with its V-gene family, and reads lacking a unique V-gene family were excluded. As a way to deal with suspected cross-contamination and a sequencing artifact, a later analysis dropped 450 to 600 nucleotide sequences that were highly shared and had low generation probability. A later analysis calculated a clonal expansion index for each public chain from normalized within-repertoire ranks of inferred template counts. In a later analysis, generation probabilities were computed with a VDJ recombination model fitted to out-of-frame rearrangements, and the resulting probabilities were checked against IGoR. Hypergeometric tests were used in a later analysis to score TCR-TCR, TCR-HLA and TCR-CMV co-occurrence, with a repertoire-size bias correction applied to the TCR pairs. False discovery rates were estimated in a later analysis by permuting HLA or CMV assignments 20 times. In a later analysis, co-occurring TCRs were grouped using DBSCAN, with TCRdist sequence similarity added in when clustering inside HLA-allele-positive subsets. For co-occurrence clustering, repertoires with fewer than 30,000 or more than 120,000 public chains were excluded, along with four or five repertoires with anomalous nucleotide sharing. This is the immuneACCESS table as TCRdb keeps it, with only in-frame sequences that have V and J called. A part of the clones is gone; compared with another copy, unresolved V genes explain less than half, and the rest is unexplained. That table supplies the V and J calls and clone size; D and trimming were determined from the DNA. For this sample the table gives roughly 200,000 clones, of which approximately 80% were detected only once. 2% to 2.5% of the sample belongs to the ten largest clones.

The receptor was isolated from a man in his sixties in good health and CMV-seronegative. The sequenced material came from PBMCs. This chain is built from TRBV27 and TRBJ2-7; 9 bases in the junction line up with TRBD1. The encoded CDR3 is CASRRGQGTYEQYF. The nucleotide sequence is given as TGTGCCAGCAGACGGGGACAGGGAACTTACGAGCAGTACTTC.